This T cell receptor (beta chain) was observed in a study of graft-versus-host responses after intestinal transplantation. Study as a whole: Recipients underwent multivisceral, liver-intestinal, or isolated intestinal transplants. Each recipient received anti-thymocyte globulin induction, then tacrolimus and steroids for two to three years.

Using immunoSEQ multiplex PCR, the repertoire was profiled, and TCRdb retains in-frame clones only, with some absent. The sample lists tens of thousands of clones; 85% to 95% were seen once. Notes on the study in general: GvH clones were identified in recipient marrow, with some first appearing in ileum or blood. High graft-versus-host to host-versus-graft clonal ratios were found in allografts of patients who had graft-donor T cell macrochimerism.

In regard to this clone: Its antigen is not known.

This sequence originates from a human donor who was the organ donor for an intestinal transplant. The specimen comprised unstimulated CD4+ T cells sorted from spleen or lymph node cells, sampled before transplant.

This CDR3 reads CASSYPNEKLFF. CDR3 coding DNA: TGTGCCAGCAGTTACCCAAATGAAAAACTGTTTTTT. The V and J genes are TRBV6-6 and TRBJ1-4; D gene ambiguous. Deletions cut 2 bases from V and 5 bases from J, with 3 bases between. Germline lookup yields CDR1 MNHNY and CDR2 SVGAGI (reference sequence). The CDR3 spans 12 residues.